This T cell receptor beta chain was sequenced in a study of blood T cell repertoires in COVID-19. Study in general: Sites across the United States, Italy and Spain contributed samples from acute and convalescent COVID-19.

The CDR3 is made up of 18 amino acids. The protocol was immunoSEQ multiplex PCR, while the TCRdb copy is restricted to in-frame clones and leaves out a portion. Found here are about 170,000 clones, almost 85% of them singletons; the top ten hold 12% to 15%. V gene TRBV21-1 combines with J gene TRBJ1-6; the D call TRBD1 from the table was never checked on the DNA. TRBV21-1 is shown as a pseudogene. The sequence was collected from a man aged 18-30 years with active or convalescent COVID-19. Sequences were obtained from peripheral blood. CDR3 coding DNA: TGTGCCAGCAGCAGGCAGGGACAGGGGTTCAAGAAGGATTCACCCCTCCACTTT. This codes for CASSRQGQGFKKDSPLHF.